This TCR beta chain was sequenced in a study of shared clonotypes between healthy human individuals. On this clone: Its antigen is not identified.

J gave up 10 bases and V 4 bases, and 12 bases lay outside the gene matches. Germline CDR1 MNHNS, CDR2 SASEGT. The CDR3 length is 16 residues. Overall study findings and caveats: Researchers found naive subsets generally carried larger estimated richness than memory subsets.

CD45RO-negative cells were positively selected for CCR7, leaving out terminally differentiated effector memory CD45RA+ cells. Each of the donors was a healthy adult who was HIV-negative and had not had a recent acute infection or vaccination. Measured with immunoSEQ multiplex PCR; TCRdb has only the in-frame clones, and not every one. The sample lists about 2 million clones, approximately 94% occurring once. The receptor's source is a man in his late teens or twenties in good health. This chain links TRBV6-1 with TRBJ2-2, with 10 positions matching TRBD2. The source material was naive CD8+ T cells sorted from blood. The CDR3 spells CASSVNSGRNGEELFF. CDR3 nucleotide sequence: TGTGCCAGCAGTGTGAATAGCGGGAGGAATGGAGAGGAGCTGTTTTTT.